This entry lists 11 T cell receptor beta chains sequenced from one sample in a study of blood T cell repertoires in COVID-19. Repertoires were generated with immunoSEQ multiplex PCR, while TCRdb's copy carries only in-frame clones and drops some. The table records some 170,000 clones, approximately 85% of them present only once. Sequencing used PBMCs or T cells enriched from blood (not recorded which). Receptor source: a man in his forties or fifties who had recovered from COVID-19.

This clone was observed a single time. J is TRBJ2-1 and V is TRBV15; possible D gene TRBD2, 5 bases. Germline CDR1 reads LNHNV; CDR2 reads YYDKDF (reference sequence). V lost 6 bases and J 0 bases, leaving 12 bases between the germline ends. The CDR3 runs 15 residues. The CDR3 loop reads CATSRRRDSYNEQFF. In DNA, the CDR3 is TGTGCCACCAGTAGGCGCCGGGACTCCTACAATGAGCAGTTCTTC.

This clone was seen just once. The rearrangement uses TRBV19 and TRBJ2-1; maybe TRBD1 (6 bases). V was cut by 5 bases and J by 5 bases, with 16 bases left in between. Germline CDR1 and CDR2: LNHDA and SQIVND (reference sequence). The CDR3 consists of 15 residues. As DNA, the CDR3 is TGTGCCAGTAGTTTAACAGGGTATGGGAACAATGAGCAGTTCTTC. Amino acids: CASSLTGYGNNEQFF.

The chain carries TRBV7-3 and TRBJ2-7, with 8 bases identical to TRBD1. This CDR3 spans 13 amino acids. Germline trimming cut 9 bases from V and 5 bases from J; bases unmatched to any gene: 9. CDR1 is SGHTA and CDR2 is FQGTGA in the germline V gene. As DNA, the CDR3 is TGTGCCAGTGGAACAGGGGGATACGACGAGCAGTACTTC. Its translation: CASGTGGYDEQYF. The full variable domain, completed using reference TRBV7-3 and TRBJ2-7, is GAGVSQTPSNKVTEKGKYVELRCDPISGHTALYWYRQSLGQGPEFLIYFQGTGAADDSGLPNDRFFAVRPEGSVSTLKIQRTERGDSAVYLCASGTGGYDEQYFGPGTRLTVT.

This chain joins TRBV19 and TRBJ1-1, with a possible D match to TRBD1 (6 bases). Germline-derived CDR1 and CDR2 are LNHDA and SQIVND (reference sequence). This CDR3 is 14 amino acids long. V lost 3 bases to trimming and J lost 6 bases, with 14 bases between them. For the CDR3, the DNA is TGTGCCAGTAGTATTTCAGGGGTTGGGGCTGAAGCTTTCTTT. It specifies CASSISGVGAEAFF.

The V gene is TRBV28, the J gene TRBJ2-3; 10 bases are a match to TRBD2. Germline CDR1 reads MDHEN; CDR2 reads SYDVKM. The CDR3 is 16 amino acids. J gave up 6 bases and V 2 bases, and 8 bases lay outside the gene matches. The CDR3 nucleotides read TGTGCCAGCAGTTTAACTAGCGGGACCCGGGGGGATACGCAGTATTTT. It is translated as CASSLTSGTRGDTQYF. The variable domain in full, completed from reference TRBV28 and TRBJ2-3, reads DVKVTQSSRYLVKRTGEKVFLECVQDMDHENMFWYRQDPGLGLRLIYFSYDVKMKEKGDIPEGYSVSREKKERFSLILESASTNQTSMYLCASSLTSGTRGDTQYFGPGTRLTVL.

The chain employs TRBV28 and TRBJ1-2; 8 bases agree with TRBD1. The germline V gene encodes CDR1 MDHEN and CDR2 SYDVKM. The CDR3 sequence is 13 residues long. V was clipped by 5 bases and J by 4 bases; unmatched bases: 3. CDR3 sequence reads: CASSVTGGYGYTF. In nucleotides, the CDR3 is TGTGCCAGCAGTGTAACAGGGGGCTATGGCTACACCTTC.

About this clone itself: Different DNA sequences within this sample yield the same CDR3. The chain carries TRBV5-1 and TRBJ1-2; weak D call: TRBD1 (5 bases). V was cut by 0 bases and J by 2 bases, with 8 bases left in between. The germline V gene encodes CDR1 SGHRS and CDR2 YFSETQ. CDR3 length: 14 amino acids. The CDR3 sequence: CASSLDAGNYGYTF. The CDR3 nucleotides are TGCGCCAGCAGCTTGGATGCAGGGAACTATGGCTACACCTTC.

This sequence joins TRBV28 and TRBJ2-5; 11 bases fit TRBD2. Per germline, CDR1 MDHEN and CDR2 SYDVKM. Germline trimming cut 3 bases from V and 2 bases from J; bases unmatched to any gene: 5. This CDR3 is built from 16 residues. CDR3: CASSFSGTSGQETQYF. In nucleotides, the CDR3 is TGTGCCAGCAGTTTTTCCGGGACTAGCGGACAAGAGACCCAGTACTTC.

In this sample, this clone turned up once. The rearrangement links TRBV27 to TRBJ1-1, with 7 bases matching TRBD1. J was trimmed by 2 bases and V by 8 bases; bases with no gene match: 14. The CDR3 covers 16 residues. Germline CDR1 reads MNHEY; CDR2 reads SMNVEV (reference sequence). CDR3 nucleotide sequence: TGTGCCAGCGGTTACAGGGGAATTTTGCGAAACACTGAAGCTTTCTTT. It is translated as CASGYRGILRNTEAFF.

The rearrangement joins TRBV7-9 to TRBJ1-2; 7 bases align to TRBD1. J gave up 8 bases and V 4 bases, and 1 base lay outside the gene matches. The CDR3 extends over 11 amino acids. Germline values: CDR1 SEHNR, CDR2 FQNEAQ (reference sequence). The CDR3, as DNA: TGTGCCAGCAGCTACAGGGGAGGCTACACCTTC. Translation: CASSYRGGYTF.

This chain joins TRBV9 and TRBJ1-4; 8 bases line up with TRBD1. CDR1 and CDR2 from the germline V gene are SGDLS and YYNGEE. The CDR3 contains 15 residues. Trimming removed 0 bases from V and 7 bases from J; junction bases left unmatched: 5. CDR3 DNA sequence: TGTGCCAGCAGCGTAGGTCAGGGGGCGGCTGAAAAACTGTTTTTT. Translated: CASSVGQGAAEKLFF.